One and the same sample provided the 19 T cell receptor beta chains below, sequenced in a study of cytomegalovirus exposure and HLA in healthy donors. Vbeta (60) and Jbeta (13) primers were used in the PCR. Here immunoSEQ multiplex PCR was the method, and the copy in TCRdb shows in-frame clones only, minus some. This sample has roughly 200,000 clones, with over 70% found just once. The sample taken for sequencing was PBMCs. These receptors were collected from a male donor in good health and CMV-seronegative.

The rearrangement uses TRBV29-1 and TRBJ2-1; 7 nucleotides agree with TRBD1. The germline CDR1 and CDR2 sequences are SQVTM and ANQGSEA. CDR3 length equals 13 residues. The junction had 2 bases not matched to a gene; V was cut back by 4 bases and J by 2 bases. This chain's CDR3 is CSVGQGTYNEQFF. The DNA of the CDR3 is TGCAGCGTTGGACAGGGAACCTACAATGAGCAGTTCTTC.

The rearrangement uses TRBV9 and TRBJ2-1; TRBD2 aligns across 10 bases. Germline CDR1 SGDLS, CDR2 YYNGEE. The V segment lost 0 bases and the J segment 0 bases; nucleotides outside the gene matches: 9. The CDR3 is made up of 19 amino acids. CDR3 in DNA: TGTGCCAGCAGCGTAGTAGAACTAGCGGGATCGGGCTCCTACAATGAGCAGTTCTTC. Translated: CASSVVELAGSGSYNEQFF.

J is TRBJ1-5 and V is TRBV4-1, with 9 nucleotides matching TRBD1. With V trimmed by 1 base and J by 2 bases, 6 bases remained unmatched. This CDR3 is built from 17 residues. Germline V gene lookup returns CDR1 MGHRA and CDR2 YSYEKL. This chain's CDR3 is CASSQGGQGPRNQPQHF. In DNA form, the CDR3 reads TGCGCCAGCAGCCAAGGCGGACAGGGGCCTCGCAATCAGCCCCAGCATTTT.

The V gene is TRBV6-1, the J gene TRBJ2-7; TRBD2 agrees at 7 bases. The germline V gene has CDR1 MNHNS and CDR2 SASEGT. CDR3 length: 18 amino acids. With V trimmed by 4 bases and J by 1 base, 16 bases remained unmatched. The CDR3 DNA sequence: TGTGCCAGCAGTGTCCCCTTTGGACTAGATAGCAGATCCTACGAGCAGTACTTC. Its protein is CASSVPFGLDSRSYEQYF.

This clone was recorded a few times. The V gene is TRBV28, the J gene TRBJ2-5; TRBD1 is a possible D gene (6 bases). V dropped 7 bases and J dropped 2 bases, with 14 bases sitting between them. The germline V gene has CDR1 MDHEN and CDR2 SYDVKM. The CDR3 has 14 amino acids. For the CDR3, the DNA is TGTGCCAGCATTAAATGGGACATACAAGAGACCCAGTACTTC. It yields the protein CASIKWDIQETQYF.

The chain employs TRBV10-3 and TRBJ2-5; D might be TRBD1 (7 bases). Near its end, the DNA agrees better with TRBJ2-7, so the J call may be wrong. The CDR3 runs to 14 residues. The V gene's germline CDR1 is ENHRY and CDR2 SYGVKD. As DNA, the CDR3 is TGTGCCATCAGGGCAGGGGGGCTACTCTACGAGCAGTACTTC. This encodes CAIRAGGLLYEQYF.

The chain couples TRBV20-1 to TRBJ2-5; D not certain. CDR3 length: 10 amino acids. The V end lost 5 bases, the J end lost 5 bases, and 6 bases lay between the germline ends. In germline, CDR1 is DFQATT, CDR2 SNEGSKA (reference sequence). CDR3 DNA: TGCAGTGCTGCCGGGGAGACCCAGTACTTC. Its protein is CSAAGETQYF.

This clone was seen more than once but under ten times. Other nucleotide sequences in the sample specify the same CDR3. The V and J genes are TRBV6-1 and TRBJ1-5; TRBD1 matches at 9 bases. There are 14 residues in the CDR3. In germline, CDR1 is MNHNS, CDR2 SASEGT. V trimming: 6 bases; J trimming: 4 bases; junction bases outside the gene matches: 4. In DNA, the CDR3 is TGTGCCAGCAGCAGACAGGGGGGGAATCAGCCCCAGCATTTT. Translation: CASSRQGGNQPQHF.

In this sample, this clone turned up once. The chain recombines TRBV10-1 with TRBJ1-5; unclear D gene. The CDR3 extends over 15 amino acids. Germline CDR1 is WNHNN and CDR2 is SYGVQD (reference sequence). With 5 bases removed from V and 6 bases from J, the gap between germline ends came to 17 bases. The CDR3 region is CASSPKLPAGQPQHF. In nucleotides, the CDR3 is TGCGCCAGCAGTCCCAAGCTCCCGGCGGGTCAGCCCCAGCATTTT.

The sample holds a few counts of this clone. The V and J genes are TRBV27 and TRBJ2-5; 13 bases line up with TRBD2. CDR1 MNHEY and CDR2 SMNVEV come from the germline V gene (reference sequence). This CDR3 region has 17 residues. V dropped 0 bases and J dropped 5; count of bases not matched to a gene: 6. Here the CDR3 DNA reads TGTGCCAGCAGTTTATCGACGGGACTAGCGGGAACTGAGACCCAGTACTTC. Its protein product is CASSLSTGLAGTETQYF.

The chain links TRBV19 to TRBJ2-3; TRBD1 agrees at 7 bases. V lost 10 bases, J lost 5 bases, and 12 bases stayed unmatched. The CDR3 has 14 amino acids. Germline values: CDR1 LNHDA, CDR2 SQIVND (reference sequence). CDR3 in amino acids: CATHTRGQKDTQYF. In nucleotides, the CDR3 is TGTGCCACTCATACAAGGGGGCAAAAAGATACGCAGTATTTT.

This clone was observed a few times. This chain connects TRBV10-3 to TRBJ2-7; no firm D call. CDR1 is ENHRY and CDR2 is SYGVKD in the germline V gene. The CDR3 length is 11 residues. Trimming stripped 6 bases from V and 3 bases from J, with 6 bases between. The CDR3 loop is CAISTNYEQYF. The CDR3 DNA reads TGTGCCATCAGCACTAACTACGAGCAGTACTTC.

The rearrangement uses TRBV28 and TRBJ2-3; maybe TRBD2 (5 bases). The CDR3 spans 15 residues. V lost 5 bases, J lost 2 bases, and 14 bases lay in between. Germline assignment: CDR1 MDHEN and CDR2 SYDVKM. The chain's CDR3 is CASSPYTGNTDTQYF. In nucleotides, the CDR3 is TGTGCCAGCAGTCCCTACACGGGAAACACAGATACGCAGTATTTT.

The CDR3 reads CASSQSQGAADTQYF. DNA of the CDR3: TGTGCCAGCAGTCAGTCACAGGGGGCCGCAGATACGCAGTATTTT. The V gene is TRBV6-4, the J gene TRBJ2-3, with 9 positions matching TRBD1. Trimming cost V 5 bases and J 4 bases; bases outside gene matches: 7. Germline CDR1 is MRHNA and CDR2 is SNTAGT. CDR3 size: 15 residues.

This clone appeared once. The chain couples TRBV6-5 to TRBJ1-4; D is ambiguous. CDR1 MNHEY and CDR2 SVGAGI come from the germline V gene. The V end lost 0 bases, the J end lost 10 bases, and 15 bases lay between the germline ends. The CDR3 contains 15 residues. The CDR3 loop is CASSYSLFSEGKLFF. CDR3 DNA sequence: TGTGCCAGCAGTTACTCTCTATTCTCGGAGGGAAAACTGTTTTTT.

This clone was seen a handful of times. The V call is TRBV10-3, the J call TRBJ1-1; the D gene is possibly TRBD1 (6 bases). This CDR3 is built from 11 residues. CDR1 is ENHRY and CDR2 is SYGVKD in the germline V gene. V was shortened by 10 bases and J by 5 bases, with 11 bases between the two germline ends. CDR3 region: CATGGGTEAFF. The CDR3, as DNA: TGTGCCACGGGAGGGGGGACTGAAGCTTTCTTT.

The rearrangement links TRBV9 to TRBJ2-5; a possible D gene is TRBD2 (6 bases). Germline-derived CDR1 and CDR2 are SGDLS and YYNGEE. V dropped 3 bases and J dropped 3 bases, with 15 bases sitting between them. This CDR3 has 15 residues. The DNA for the CDR3 is TGTGCCAGCAGCGCGGGGGACTGGCAGAAAGAGACCCAGTACTTC. This sequence encodes CASSAGDWQKETQYF.

The chain recombines TRBV5-1 with TRBJ2-1; TRBD2 might be the D (6 bases). This CDR3 region has 11 residues. CDR1 is SGHRS and CDR2 is YFSETQ in the germline V gene. V was pared by 0 bases and J by 13 bases, with 8 bases between. This CDR3 is CASSLGDLQFF. The CDR3, as DNA: TGCGCCAGCAGCTTGGGGGACTTACAGTTCTTC.

This clone has just a few counts. The chain joins TRBV5-4 to TRBJ2-3; perhaps TRBD2 as D (5 bases). This CDR3 is built from 14 residues. Deletions cut 4 bases from V and 0 bases from J, with 9 bases between. The germline CDR1 and CDR2 sequences are SGHNT and YYREEE (reference sequence). The DNA for the CDR3 is TGTGCCAGCAGCGCGGGCCTTAGCACAGATACGCAGTATTTT. Its translation is CASSAGLSTDTQYF.